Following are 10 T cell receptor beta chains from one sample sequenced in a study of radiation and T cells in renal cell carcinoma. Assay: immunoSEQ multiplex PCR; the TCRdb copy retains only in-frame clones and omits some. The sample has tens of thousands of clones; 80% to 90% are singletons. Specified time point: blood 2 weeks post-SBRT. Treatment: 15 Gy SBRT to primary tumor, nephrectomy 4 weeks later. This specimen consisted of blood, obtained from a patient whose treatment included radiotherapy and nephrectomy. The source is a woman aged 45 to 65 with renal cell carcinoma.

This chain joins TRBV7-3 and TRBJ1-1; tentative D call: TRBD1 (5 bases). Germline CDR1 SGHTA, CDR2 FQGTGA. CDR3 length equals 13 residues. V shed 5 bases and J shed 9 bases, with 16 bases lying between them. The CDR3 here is CASSLQGGGKAFF. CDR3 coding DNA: TGTGCCAGCAGCCTGCAGGGAGGCGGAAAAGCTTTCTTT.

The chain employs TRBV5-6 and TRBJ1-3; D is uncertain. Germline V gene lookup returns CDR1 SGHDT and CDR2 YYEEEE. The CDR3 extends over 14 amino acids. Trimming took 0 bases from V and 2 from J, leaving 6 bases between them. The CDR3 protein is CASSLGTAGNTIYF. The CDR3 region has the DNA TGTGCCAGCAGCTTGGGAACGGCTGGAAACACCATATATTTT.

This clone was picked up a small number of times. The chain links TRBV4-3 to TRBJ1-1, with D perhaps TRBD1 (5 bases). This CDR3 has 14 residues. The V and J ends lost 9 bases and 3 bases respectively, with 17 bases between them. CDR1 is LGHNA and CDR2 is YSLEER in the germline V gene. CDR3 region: CASQTALGDTEAFF. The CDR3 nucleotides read TGCGCCAGTCAGACAGCATTAGGGGACACTGAAGCTTTCTTT.

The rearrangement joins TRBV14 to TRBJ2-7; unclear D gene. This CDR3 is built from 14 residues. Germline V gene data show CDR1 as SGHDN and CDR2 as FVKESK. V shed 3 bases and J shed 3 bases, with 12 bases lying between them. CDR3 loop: CASSHLTLNYEQYF. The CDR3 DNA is TGTGCCAGCAGCCACTTGACCCTGAACTACGAGCAGTACTTC.

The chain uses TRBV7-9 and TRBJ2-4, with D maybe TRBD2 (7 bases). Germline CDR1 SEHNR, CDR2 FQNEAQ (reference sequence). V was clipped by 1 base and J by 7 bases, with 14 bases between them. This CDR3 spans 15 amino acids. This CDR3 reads CASSLVGLGGNIQYF. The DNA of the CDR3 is TGTGCCAGCAGCTTAGTTGGACTAGGGGGGAACATTCAGTACTTC. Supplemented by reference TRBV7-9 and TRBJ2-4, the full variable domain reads DTGVSQNPRHKITKRGQNVTFRCDPISEHNRLYWYRQTLGQGPEFLTYFQNEAQLEKSRLLSDRFSAERPKGSFSTLEIQRTEQGDSAMYLCASSLVGLGGNIQYFGAGTRLSVL.

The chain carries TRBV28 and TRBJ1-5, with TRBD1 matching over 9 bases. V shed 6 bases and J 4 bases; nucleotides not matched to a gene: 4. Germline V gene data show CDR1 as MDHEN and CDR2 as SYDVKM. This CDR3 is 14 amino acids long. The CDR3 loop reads CASRAGQGNQPQHF. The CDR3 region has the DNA TGTGCCAGCAGAGCTGGACAGGGGAATCAGCCCCAGCATTTT. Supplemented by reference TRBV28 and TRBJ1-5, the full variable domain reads DVKVTQSSRYLVKRTGEKVFLECVQDMDHENMFWYRQDPGLGLRLIYFSYDVKMKEKGDIPEGYSVSREKKERFSLILESASTNQTSMYLCASRAGQGNQPQHFGDGTRLSIL.

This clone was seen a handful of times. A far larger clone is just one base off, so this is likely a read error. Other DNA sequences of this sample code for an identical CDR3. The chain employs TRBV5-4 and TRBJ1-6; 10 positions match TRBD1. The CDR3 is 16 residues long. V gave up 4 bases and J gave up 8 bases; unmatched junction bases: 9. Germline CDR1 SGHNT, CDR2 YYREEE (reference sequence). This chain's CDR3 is CASSQSTGTGDSPLHF. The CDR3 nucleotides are TGTGCCAGCAGCCAGAGTACCGGGACAGGGGATTCACCCCTCCACTTT. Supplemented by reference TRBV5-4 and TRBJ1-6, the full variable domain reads ETGVTQSPTHLIKTRGQQVTLRCSSQSGHNTVSWYQQALGQGPQFIFQYYREEENGRGNFPPRFSGLQFPNYSSELNVNALELDDSALYLCASSQSTGTGDSPLHFGNGTRLTVT.

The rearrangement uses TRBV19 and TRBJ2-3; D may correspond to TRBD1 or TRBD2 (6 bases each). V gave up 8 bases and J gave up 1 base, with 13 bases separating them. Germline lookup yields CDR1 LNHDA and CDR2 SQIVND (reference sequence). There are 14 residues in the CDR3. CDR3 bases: TGTGCCAGTGGGGGGCGCAGGGGCACAGATACGCAGTATTTT. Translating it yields CASGGRRGTDTQYF.

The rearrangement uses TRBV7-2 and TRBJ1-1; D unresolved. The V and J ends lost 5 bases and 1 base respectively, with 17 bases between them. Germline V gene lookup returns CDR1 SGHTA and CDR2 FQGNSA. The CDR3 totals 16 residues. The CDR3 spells CASSPRVQMGNTEAFF. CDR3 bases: TGTGCCAGCAGCCCCCGCGTCCAAATGGGGAACACTGAAGCTTTCTTT. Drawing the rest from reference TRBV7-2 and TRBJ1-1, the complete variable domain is GAGVSQSPSNKVTEKGKDVELRCDPISGHTALYWYRQSLGQGLEFLIYFQGNSAPDKSGLPSDRFSAERTGGSVSTLTIQRTQQEDSAVYLCASSPRVQMGNTEAFFGQGTRLTVV.

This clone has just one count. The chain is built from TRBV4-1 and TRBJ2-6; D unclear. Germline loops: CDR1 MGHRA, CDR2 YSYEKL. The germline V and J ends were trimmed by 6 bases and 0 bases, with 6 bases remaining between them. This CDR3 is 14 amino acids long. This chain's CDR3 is CASSWTSGANVLTF. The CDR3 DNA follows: TGCGCCAGCAGTTGGACCTCTGGGGCCAACGTCCTGACTTTC.